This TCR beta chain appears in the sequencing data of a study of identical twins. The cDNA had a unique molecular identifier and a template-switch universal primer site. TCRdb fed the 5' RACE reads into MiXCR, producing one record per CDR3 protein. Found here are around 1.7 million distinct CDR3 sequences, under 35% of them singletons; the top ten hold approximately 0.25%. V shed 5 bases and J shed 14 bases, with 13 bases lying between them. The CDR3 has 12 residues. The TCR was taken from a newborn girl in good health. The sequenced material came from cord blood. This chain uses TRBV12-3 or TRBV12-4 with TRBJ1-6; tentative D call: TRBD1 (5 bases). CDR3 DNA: TGTGCCAGCAGTCCCCCTGGGGGGGCCCTCCACTTT. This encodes CASSPPGGALHF.